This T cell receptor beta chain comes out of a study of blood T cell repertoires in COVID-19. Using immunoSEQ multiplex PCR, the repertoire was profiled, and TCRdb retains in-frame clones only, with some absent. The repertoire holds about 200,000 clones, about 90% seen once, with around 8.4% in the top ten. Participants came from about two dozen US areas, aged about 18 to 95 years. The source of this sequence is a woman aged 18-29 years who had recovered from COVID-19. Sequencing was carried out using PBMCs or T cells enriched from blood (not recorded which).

The CDR3 bases are TGTGCCGTTCGACCCCCGGGACAGGGCGGCACTGAAGCTTTCTTT. Its translation is CAVRPPGQGGTEAFF. The chain carries TRBV25-1 and TRBJ1-1, with 9 positions matching TRBD1. V lost 11 bases, J lost 4 bases, and 14 bases stayed unmatched. This CDR3 has 15 residues. Germline CDR1 MGHDK, CDR2 SYGVNS. The variable domain in full, completed from reference TRBV25-1 and TRBJ1-1, reads EADIYQTPRYLVIGTGKKITLECSQTMGHDKMYWYQQDPGMELHLIHYSYGVNSTEKGDLSSESTVSRIRTEHFPLTLESARPSHTSQYLCAVRPPGQGGTEAFFGQGTRLTVV.